These 21 T cell receptor beta chains were all obtained from the same sample, sequenced in a study of shared clonotypes between healthy human individuals. Sequencing used immunoSEQ multiplex PCR; TCRdb keeps in-frame clones, though not all of them. The sample carries about a million clones, around four fifths recorded once. The sample consisted of memory CD4+ T cells sorted from blood. Subset denoted: CD45RA-negative fraction. All receptors derive from a man aged 18 to 30 in good health.

The rearrangement links TRBV6-6 to TRBJ2-7, with 7 nucleotides matching TRBD1. Looked up from germline, CDR1 is MNHNY and CDR2 is SVGAGI (reference sequence). The CDR3 has 13 amino acids. V trimming: 10 bases; J trimming: 2 bases; junction bases outside the gene matches: 8. The DNA for the CDR3 is TGTGCCACGACCCCGACAGGGACCTACGAGCAGTACTTC. This encodes CATTPTGTYEQYF.

This clone was counted only a few times. The V call is TRBV25-1, the J call TRBJ1-6, with TRBD1 matching 9 bases. The CDR3 spans 17 residues. Germline assignment: CDR1 MGHDK and CDR2 SYGVNS. J was trimmed by 9 bases and V by 4 bases; bases with no gene match: 13. The CDR3 reads CASSGGPNRGRASPLHF. As DNA, the CDR3 is TGTGCCAGCAGTGGTGGCCCGAACAGGGGGCGAGCTTCACCCCTCCACTTT.

V is TRBV5-1 and J is TRBJ1-1; no reliable D call. CDR3 length: 15 amino acids. Trimming stripped 4 bases from V and 1 base from J, with 14 bases between. Germline V gene data show CDR1 as SGHRS and CDR2 as YFSETQ. The CDR3 coding sequence is TGCGCCAGCAGCGACCAGACAATCGGGAACACTGAAGCTTTCTTT. Protein sequence: CASSDQTIGNTEAFF. Using reference TRBV5-1 and TRBJ1-1 for the parts outside the CDR3, the full variable domain is KAGVTQTPRYLIKTRGQQVTLSCSPISGHRSVSWYQQTPGQGLQFLFEYFSETQRNKGNFPGRFSGRQFSNSRSEMNVSTLELGDSALYLCASSDQTIGNTEAFFGQGTRLTVV.

In its sample, this clone was seen a few times. The rearrangement links TRBV7-3 to TRBJ1-6; 11 bases agree with TRBD1. Germline-derived CDR1 and CDR2 are SGHTA and FQGTGA. This CDR3 region has 15 residues. V lost 5 bases and J lost 7; bases outside the gene matches: 4. The CDR3 loop reads CASSAGQGVNSPLHF. CDR3 in DNA: TGTGCCAGCAGCGCGGGACAGGGGGTCAATTCACCCCTCCACTTT.

The V call is TRBV9, the J call TRBJ1-1, with a tentative D call TRBD1 (6 bases). The CDR3 has 14 amino acids. The germline V gene encodes CDR1 SGDLS and CDR2 YYNGEE. The V end lost 3 bases, the J end lost 5 bases, and 14 bases lay between the germline ends. The CDR3 protein is CASSAETGGTEAFF. The CDR3 nucleotides are TGTGCCAGCAGCGCGGAGACAGGAGGGACTGAAGCTTTCTTT.

V usage is TRBV10-1 and J usage is TRBJ2-3; 12 bases agree with TRBD2. The CDR3 consists of 16 residues. The germline V gene has CDR1 WNHNN and CDR2 SYGVQD (reference sequence). Trimming cost V 6 bases and J 4 bases; bases outside gene matches: 8. DNA of the CDR3: TGCGCCAGCAGCGTTTTGACTAGCGGGAGATCAGATACGCAGTATTTT. It specifies CASSVLTSGRSDTQYF.

The rearrangement links TRBV7-6 to TRBJ2-1; D perhaps matches TRBD1 (5 bases). Germline loops: CDR1 SGHVS, CDR2 FNYEAQ. CDR3 length equals 16 residues. V lost 0 bases, J lost 5 bases, and 14 bases lay in between. CDR3 DNA sequence: TGTGCCAGCAGCTTAGCGGGGCCCGAAGTAAACAATGAGCAGTTCTTC. It is translated as CASSLAGPEVNNEQFF.

The V and J genes are TRBV10-2 and TRBJ1-2; D gene uncertain. Per germline, CDR1 WSHSY and CDR2 SAAADI. Trimming cost V 4 bases and J 5 bases, with 14 bases left between them. The CDR3 runs to 14 residues. DNA of the CDR3: TGCGCCAGCAGTGTACAGCAACGGGGATATGGCTACACCTTC. It specifies CASSVQQRGYGYTF.

This sequence joins TRBV7-9 and TRBJ2-1; D is perhaps TRBD1 or TRBD2 (7 bases each). V was shortened by 4 bases and J by 5 bases, with 18 bases between the two germline ends. The length of the CDR3 is 16 residues. Germline V CDR1 and CDR2: SEHNR, FQNEAQ (reference sequence). The CDR3 sequence: CASSSMGQGGNNEQFF. The CDR3 DNA reads as TGTGCCAGCAGCTCCATGGGGCAGGGGGGGAACAATGAGCAGTTCTTC. The entire variable domain, with the rest obtained from reference TRBV7-9 and TRBJ2-1, is as follows: DTGVSQNPRHKITKRGQNVTFRCDPISEHNRLYWYRQTLGQGPEFLTYFQNEAQLEKSRLLSDRFSAERPKGSFSTLEIQRTEQGDSAMYLCASSSMGQGGNNEQFFGPGTRLTVL.

The V gene is TRBV5-4, the J gene TRBJ2-7, with 11 nucleotides matching TRBD1. The germline CDR1 and CDR2 sequences are SGHNT and YYREEE (reference sequence). The J segment lost 10 bases and the V segment lost 3 bases, leaving 18 bases of the junction unmatched. The CDR3 is made up of 17 amino acids. The CDR3 sequence is CASSWKTGTGGLLDQYF. The CDR3 DNA reads as TGTGCCAGCAGCTGGAAGACTGGGACAGGGGGGCTCCTCGACCAGTACTTC.

The rearrangement links TRBV27 to TRBJ2-7; D remains unclear. CDR1 and CDR2 from the germline V gene are MNHEY and SMNVEV (reference sequence). The germline V and J ends were trimmed by 4 bases and 0 bases, with 10 bases remaining between them. The CDR3 spans 14 residues. The CDR3 sequence is CASSYDWNSYEQYF. In nucleotides, the CDR3 is TGTGCCAGCAGTTACGACTGGAACTCCTACGAGCAGTACTTC.

The V call is TRBV7-2, the J call TRBJ1-5, with D maybe TRBD1 (5 bases). CDR3 length equals 12 residues. Trimming removed 5 bases at V and 7 bases at J, with 9 bases between. CDR1 and CDR2 from the germline V gene are SGHTA and FQGNSA. This CDR3 reads CASSVQGQPQHF. For the CDR3, the DNA is TGTGCCAGCAGCGTGCAGGGACAGCCCCAGCATTTT.

The V call is TRBV2, the J call TRBJ1-2; 9 bases agree with TRBD1. The J segment lost 2 bases and the V segment lost 3 bases, leaving 4 bases of the junction unmatched. This CDR3 spans 15 amino acids. CDR1 and CDR2 (germline): SNHLY, FYNNEI. CDR3 protein: CASSDRQGGNYGYTF. CDR3 DNA: TGTGCCAGCAGTGACCGACAGGGGGGGAACTATGGCTACACCTTC.

The chain carries TRBV7-2 and TRBJ1-5; D unresolved. CDR1 is SGHTA, CDR2 FQGNSA, per germline. The ends were cut back, 5 bases at V and 0 bases at J, with 17 bases in the middle. The CDR3 contains 17 residues. The CDR3 DNA reads as TGTGCCAGCAGCCTAATCCTACGAAGAAATAGCAATCAGCCCCAGCATTTT. Translated, it gives CASSLILRRNSNQPQHF.

This chain joins TRBV6-5 and TRBJ2-5; a possible D gene is TRBD1 (6 bases). This CDR3 is built from 15 residues. Trimming took 0 bases from V and 5 from J, leaving 13 bases between them. Per the germline V gene, CDR1 is MNHEY and CDR2 is SVGAGI. CDR3 DNA sequence: TGTGCCAGCAGTTACTCGCCCACAGGGTTGGAGACCCAGTACTTC. Amino acid sequence: CASSYSPTGLETQYF.

The chain links TRBV7-8 to TRBJ2-7, with D unresolved. In germline, CDR1 is SGHVS, CDR2 FQNEAQ. V was trimmed by 4 bases and J by 7 bases, leaving 8 bases between them. CDR3 size: 11 residues. CDR3 sequence: CASSSHREQYF. The CDR3 nucleotides are TGTGCCAGCAGCTCCCACAGAGAGCAGTACTTC. Looking up the rest from reference TRBV7-8 and TRBJ2-7 gives the full variable domain: GAGVSQSPRYKVAKRGQDVALRCDPISGHVSLFWYQQALGQGPEFLTYFQNEAQLDKSGLPSDRFFAERPEGSVSTLKIQRTQQEDSAVYLCASSSHREQYFGPGTRLTVT.

CDR3 bases: TGTGCCAGCAGCCGACAGGGGGCAACTAATGAAAAACTGTTTTTT. It codes for CASSRQGATNEKLFF. The chain carries TRBV11-2 and TRBJ1-4; 9 bases line up with TRBD1. The CDR3 totals 15 residues. The junction had 1 base not matched to a gene; V was cut back by 5 bases and J by 0 bases. Germline V gene sequence: CDR1 SGHAT, CDR2 FQNNGV.

This clone has a count of ten or more. The rearrangement joins TRBV30 to TRBJ1-3; D may be TRBD1 (5 bases). CDR3 size: 16 residues. Germline V gene lookup returns CDR1 GTSNPN and CDR2 SVGIG (reference sequence). V lost 1 base and J 4 bases, leaving 17 bases between the germline ends. The CDR3, as DNA: TGTGCCTGGAGTGGGGGACTCGGGGAGTTCGGAAACACCATATATTTT. Translating it yields CAWSGGLGEFGNTIYF.

The chain combines TRBV5-4 with TRBJ2-7; D is unclear. The CDR3 contains 12 residues. Between the trimmed V and J ends, which lost 1 base and 4 bases, there was a span of 6 bases. The germline gives CDR1 SGHNT, CDR2 YYREEE (reference sequence). The CDR3 reads CASSLNRYEQYF. Here the CDR3 DNA reads TGTGCCAGCAGCTTGAATAGATACGAGCAGTACTTC.

This clone has a single count. An end of the junction differs from the germline gene, which may be a read error. The V call is TRBV6-5, the J call TRBJ2-2; 9 bases match TRBD1. The CDR3 runs 15 residues. Germline V gives CDR1 MNHEY, CDR2 SVGAGI. In DNA form, the CDR3 reads TGTGCCAGCAGTAAGGAGGGACAGGGTCCCCGGGGAGCTGTTTTT. It yields the protein CASSKEGQGPRGAVF.

This clone was counted a few times. The chain recombines TRBV6-1 with TRBJ2-7; D is perhaps TRBD2 (6 bases). Germline V lookup: CDR1 MNHNS, CDR2 SASEGT. V dropped 1 base and J dropped 4 bases, with 14 bases sitting between them. CDR3 length: 15 amino acids. In DNA, the CDR3 is TGTGCCAGCAGTGAAGGGGTAGCGGAACATTACGAGCAGTACTTC. Translated: CASSEGVAEHYEQYF.